This TCR beta chain was recorded in a study of tumor-infiltrating lymphocytes in primary liver carcinoma. General observations from the study: Merely some 7-24% of top clones spanned all five tumor regions.

The input was 450 to 550 ng total RNA; TCR beta cDNA was made from it with a constant-region primer. Slightly modified ARM-PCR, run as three nested multiplex PCR rounds, produced the TCR beta libraries. The opening two PCR rounds, ten to eleven cycles each, paired TRBV1-TRBV30 forward primers with a C-beta reverse primer. MiXCR, applied by TCRdb to the multiplex PCR reads, yields one record per CDR3 protein. This table has under 200,000 distinct CDR3 sequences, about 85% appearing once. Details on this clonotype: The target antigen is unknown. The junction departs from the called germline gene at one end, perhaps through a read error.

CDR3 size: 16 residues. Germline V gene sequence: CDR1 SGHAT, CDR2 FQNNGV. Unsorted bulk tissue (roughly 17-33 mg) underwent RNA and DNA co-extraction. Treatment of the patients' primary liver carcinoma consisted of surgical resection. Sequenced material: tumor tissue from primary liver carcinoma. The gene calls are TRBV11-2 and TRBJ1-6; the D gene is possibly TRBD1 (5 bases). This TCR was recovered from a man in his forties with primary liver carcinoma and hepatitis B virus infection. The CDR3 protein is CASSLGDDGSNSLLHF. The CDR3 DNA sequence: TGTGCCAGCAGCTTAGGGGACGACGGTAGTAATTCACTCCTCCACTTT.